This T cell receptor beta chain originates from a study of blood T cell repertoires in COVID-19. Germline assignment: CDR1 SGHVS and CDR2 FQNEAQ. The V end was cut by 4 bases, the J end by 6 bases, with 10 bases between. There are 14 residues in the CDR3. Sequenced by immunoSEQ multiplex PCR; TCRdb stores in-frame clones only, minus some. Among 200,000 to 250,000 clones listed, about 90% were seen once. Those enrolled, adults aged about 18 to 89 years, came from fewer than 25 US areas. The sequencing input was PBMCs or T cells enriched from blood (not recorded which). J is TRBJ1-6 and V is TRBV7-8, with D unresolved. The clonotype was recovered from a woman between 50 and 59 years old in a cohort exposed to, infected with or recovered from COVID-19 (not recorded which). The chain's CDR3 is CASSWEVSNSPLHF. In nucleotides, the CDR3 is TGTGCCAGCAGCTGGGAGGTTTCTAATTCACCCCTCCACTTT.